The TCR beta chain described here comes from a study of blood T cells in healthy people across ages. The use of a sample-barcoded 5' primer and a J-beta primer mix characterized a second PCR of roughly 6 to 11 cycles. MiXCR, applied by TCRdb to the 5' RACE reads, yields one record per CDR3 protein. The table shows about 1.8 million distinct CDR3 sequences, with about 50% occurring only once. V lost 1 base and J lost 6, with 16 bases in between. Germline V gene lookup returns CDR1 DFQATT and CDR2 SNEGSKA (reference sequence). The CDR3 loop spans 14 amino acids. Study-wide results and limits: Both higher diversity and more naive CD4+ cells marked long-lived donors when set against aged donors. Expanded clonotype shifts may have been confounded, as the donors had an unknown CMV status.

This clonotype was detected only a few times. Its specificity is not known. The V and J genes are TRBV20-1 and TRBJ2-7; D is ambiguous. The source material was blood. The source of this sequence is a middle-aged woman in good health. In DNA form, the CDR3 reads TGCAGTGCTAGAGGCCCCCCCGATTTTACCGAGCAGTACTTC. It yields the protein CSARGPPDFTEQYF.